This TCR beta chain was profiled in a study of T cells in Graves' hyperthyroidism and ophthalmopathy. The CDR3 is 16 residues long. The germline CDR1 and CDR2 sequences are SGHTS and YDEGEE. The V and J ends lost 0 bases and 1 base respectively, with 13 bases between them. Researchers took RNA transcripts and amplified the TCR beta CDR3 regions from them. Using the HTBI primer set, a first-round RT-PCR was run on the TCR CDR3. TCRdb reanalysed the multiplex PCR reads using MiXCR and keeps one entry per CDR3 protein. Of roughly 200,000 distinct CDR3 sequences in the sample, roughly a sixth are singletons; the top ten hold approximately 56%.

The source of this sequence is a woman in her forties or fifties with Graves' hyperthyroidism. The specimen was blood. The chain is built from TRBV5-8 and TRBJ1-1, with D hard to call. The CDR3 reads CASSLGGPGRNTEAFF. The CDR3 DNA sequence: TGTGCCAGCAGCTTGGGAGGGCCGGGTCGGAACACTGAAGCTTTCTTT.